The clone carrying this TCR beta chain was seen a handful of times. What it recognizes is unknown. The source of the sample is a study of T-cell memory formation after mild COVID-19. The overall study: TCR clustering was largely donor specific.

The CDR3 covers 14 residues. Germline V lookup: CDR1 SQVTM, CDR2 ANQGSEA. V gave up 7 bases and J gave up 2 bases, with 16 bases separating them. TCR alpha and TCR beta cDNA libraries carrying sample barcodes and UMIs were produced by 5'RACE using constant-segment primers. TCRdb independently ran MiXCR on the 5' RACE reads; one entry per CDR3 protein. The data hold some 600,000 distinct CDR3 sequences, with 17% observed a single time. Whole-study findings and limits: Some clones that responded were present in memory (sampled pre-infection), which suggests cross-reactive memory joined.

Sequencing used PBMCs or a T cell subset sorted from them (not recorded which). The rearrangement uses TRBV29-1 and TRBJ2-3; tentatively, D is TRBD2 (5 bases). The clonotype comes from an adult woman who had mild COVID-19 (a few samples of this study predate the infection). Cell type and time point are not known. The DNA of the CDR3 is TGCAGCGCCCACCTAGCCGGGGTCACAGATACGCAGTATTTT. Translation gives CSAHLAGVTDTQYF.